The following is a TCR beta chain sequence with its context. This clonotype was counted at least ten times. The specificity of this receptor is unknown. Base-call qualities are not available, and no considerably larger clone is one nucleotide away. This entry comes from a study of T-cell reconstitution after alpha-beta-depleted transplantation in children (dated by TCRdb to between 2015 and 2016). Context from the whole study: Using TCR repertoire profiling, the study quantitatively followed how T-cell immune reconstitution unfolded in children after TCRalphabeta/CD19-depleted allogeneic hematopoietic cell transplantation. Study-wide conclusions, independent of this receptor: In some patients, high TCRbeta diversity at day 60 was attributed to recipient T cells and intrathymic progenitors that had survived conditioning. The apparently early recovery of alphabetaT-cell counts about two months after transplant reportedly depended on only several hundred rapidly expanded clones that came from non-depleted graft cells. The frequencies of hyperexpanded clones fell over the following months, and after one year, T-cell counts and TCRbeta diversity were mostly attributed to newly produced T cells.

The sample's treatment or condition label is to be understood as: allogeneic hematopoietic cell transplantation with graft depleted of TCRalphabeta T cells and CD19 B cells. The children who served as transplant recipients had been given grafts of TCRalphabeta/CD19-depleted allogeneic hematopoietic cells. The library came from PCR. For sequencing, an Illumina HiSeq 2500 was employed. To normalize quantification of the TCRbeta repertoire, the TCR libraries were built with molecular barcoding that relied on unique molecular identifiers. TCRdb reprocessing: public reads trimmed at Q25 with fastp, clones called with MiXCR, in-frame beta chains kept. A single entry per CDR3 protein holds the most common genes and DNA from its merged rows. The sample contains around 670,000 distinct CDR3 sequences, around 13% of them found a single time. The top ten clonotypes cover 0.79% of the sample. The germline V gene sets CDR1 to SQVTM and CDR2 to ANQGSEA. The CDR3 covers 14 residues, taking in both the cysteine and the phenylalanine. Only CDR3 DNA is held: 42 bases, read in frame from base 1. Trimming leaves V shorter by 8 bases and J shorter by 4 bases, with the junction holding 6 bases beyond the gene matches.

Recombination connected TRBV29-1 to TRBJ2-2; TRBD1 aligns with 11 central bases. Sample: PBMCs, taken before TCRalphabeta/CD19-depleted stem cell transplant. The origin of this receptor is a girl aged 2 to 9 with congenital amegakaryocytic thrombocytopenia, due to receive a stem cell transplant. The bases read TGCAGCATAACCGGGACAGGGGGCACCGGGGAGCTGTTTTTT. The translation is CSITGTGGTGELFF.